This T cell receptor (beta chain) appears in the sequencing data of a study of T cells after yellow fever vaccination. About the research overall: Researchers used SMART-Seq v4 Ultra Low Input to prepare fractions that had low cell numbers.

About this clonotype: The antigen remains undetermined.

Germline CDR1 and CDR2: DFQATT and SNEGSKA (reference sequence). The CDR3 runs to 13 residues. Unmatched junction bases numbered 9, after V lost 3 bases and J lost 7 bases. Study-wide results and limits: Any FACS-sorted repertoire could hold abundant clonotypes that contaminate it from the bulk population. Overall, a small share of clonotypes was seen in both CD4 and CD8 compartments.

TCRdb analysed the 5' RACE reads with MiXCR anew, one entry per CDR3 protein. The sample records a few hundred thousand distinct CDR3 sequences, almost 4% being singletons. The input for sequencing was PBMCs, taken 5 days after the yellow fever booster vaccination. The chain couples TRBV20-1 to TRBJ2-7; 7 bases are shared with TRBD1. The receptor's source is a man in his late teens or twenties who received the YFV17D yellow fever vaccine. The CDR3 sequence is CSAREPGQREQYF. In DNA, the CDR3 is TGCAGTGCTAGGGAACCGGGACAGCGGGAGCAGTACTTC.